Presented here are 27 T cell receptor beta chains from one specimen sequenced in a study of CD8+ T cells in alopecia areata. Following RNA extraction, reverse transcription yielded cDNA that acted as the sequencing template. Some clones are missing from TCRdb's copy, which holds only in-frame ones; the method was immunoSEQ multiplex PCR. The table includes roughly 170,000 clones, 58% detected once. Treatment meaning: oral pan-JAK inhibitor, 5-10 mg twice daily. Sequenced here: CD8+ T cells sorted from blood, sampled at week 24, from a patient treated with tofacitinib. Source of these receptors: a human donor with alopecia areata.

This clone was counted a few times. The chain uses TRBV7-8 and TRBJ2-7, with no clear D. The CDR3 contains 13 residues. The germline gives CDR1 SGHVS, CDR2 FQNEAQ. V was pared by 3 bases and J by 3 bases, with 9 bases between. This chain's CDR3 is CASSFDRRYEQYF. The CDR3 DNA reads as TGTGCCAGCAGCTTTGATAGGCGCTACGAGCAGTACTTC.

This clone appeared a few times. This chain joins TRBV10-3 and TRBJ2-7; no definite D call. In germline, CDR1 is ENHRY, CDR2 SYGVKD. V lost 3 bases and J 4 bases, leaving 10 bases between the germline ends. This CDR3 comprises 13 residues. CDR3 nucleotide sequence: TGTGCCATCAGTGACAGCCAGATTTACGAGCAGTACTTC. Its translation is CAISDSQIYEQYF.

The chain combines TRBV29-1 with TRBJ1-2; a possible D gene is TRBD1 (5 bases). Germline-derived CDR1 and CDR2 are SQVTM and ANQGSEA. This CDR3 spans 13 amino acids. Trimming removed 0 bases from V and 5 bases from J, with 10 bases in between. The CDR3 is CSVEEGVGYGYTF. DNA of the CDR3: TGCAGCGTTGAAGAAGGGGTGGGGTATGGCTACACCTTC.

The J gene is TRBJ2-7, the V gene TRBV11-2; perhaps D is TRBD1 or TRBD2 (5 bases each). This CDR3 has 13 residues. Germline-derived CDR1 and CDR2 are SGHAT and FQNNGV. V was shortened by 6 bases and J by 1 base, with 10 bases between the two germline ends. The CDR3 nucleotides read TGTGCCAGCAGTCTGGGACCATCCTACGAGCAGTACTTC. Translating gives CASSLGPSYEQYF.

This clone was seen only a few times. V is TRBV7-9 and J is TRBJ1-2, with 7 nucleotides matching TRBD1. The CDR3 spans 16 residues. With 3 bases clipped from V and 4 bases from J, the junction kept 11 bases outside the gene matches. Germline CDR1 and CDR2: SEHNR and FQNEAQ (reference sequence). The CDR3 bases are TGTGCCAGCAGCTTCAACAAACGACAGGGCCCCTATGGCTACACCTTC. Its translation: CASSFNKRQGPYGYTF.

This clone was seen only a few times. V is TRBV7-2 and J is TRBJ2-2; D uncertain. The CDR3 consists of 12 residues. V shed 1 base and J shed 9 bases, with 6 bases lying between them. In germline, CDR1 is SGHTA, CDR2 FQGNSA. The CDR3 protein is CASSLVSWELFF. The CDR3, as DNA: TGTGCCAGCAGCTTAGTGTCTTGGGAGCTGTTTTTT.

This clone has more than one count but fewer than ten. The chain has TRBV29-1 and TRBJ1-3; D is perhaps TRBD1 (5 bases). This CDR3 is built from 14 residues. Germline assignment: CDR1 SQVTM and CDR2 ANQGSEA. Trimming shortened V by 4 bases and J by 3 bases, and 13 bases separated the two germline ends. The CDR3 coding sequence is TGCAGCGTTGTCGGGACGGAAAGTGGAAACACCATATATTTT. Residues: CSVVGTESGNTIYF.

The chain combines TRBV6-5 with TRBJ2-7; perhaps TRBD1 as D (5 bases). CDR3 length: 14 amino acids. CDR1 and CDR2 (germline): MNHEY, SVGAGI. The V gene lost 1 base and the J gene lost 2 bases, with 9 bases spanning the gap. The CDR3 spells CASSYFTGAYEQYF. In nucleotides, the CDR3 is TGTGCCAGCAGTTACTTTACAGGAGCCTACGAGCAGTACTTC.

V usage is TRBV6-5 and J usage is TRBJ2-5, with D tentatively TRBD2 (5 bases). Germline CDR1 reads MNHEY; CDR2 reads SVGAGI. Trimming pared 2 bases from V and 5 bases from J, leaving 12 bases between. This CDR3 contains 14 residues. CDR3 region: CASSYISGGETQYF. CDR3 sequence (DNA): TGTGCCAGCAGTTACATCTCGGGCGGGGAGACCCAGTACTTC.

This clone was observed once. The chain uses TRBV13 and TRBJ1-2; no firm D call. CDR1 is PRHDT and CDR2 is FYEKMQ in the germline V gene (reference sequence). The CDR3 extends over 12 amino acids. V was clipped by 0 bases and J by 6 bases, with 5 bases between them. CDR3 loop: CASSLGRNGYTF. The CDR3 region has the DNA TGTGCCAGCAGCTTAGGTAGGAATGGCTACACCTTC.

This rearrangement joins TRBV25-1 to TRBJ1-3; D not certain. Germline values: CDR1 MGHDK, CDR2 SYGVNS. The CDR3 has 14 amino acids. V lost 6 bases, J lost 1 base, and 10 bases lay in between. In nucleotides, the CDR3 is TGTGCCAGCAGAAACCGAGCTTCTGGAAACACCATATATTTT. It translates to CASRNRASGNTIYF.

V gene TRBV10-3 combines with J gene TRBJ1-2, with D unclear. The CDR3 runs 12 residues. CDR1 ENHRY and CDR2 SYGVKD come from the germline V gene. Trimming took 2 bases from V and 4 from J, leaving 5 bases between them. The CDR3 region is CAISEGLYGYTF. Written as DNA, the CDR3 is TGTGCCATCAGTGAGGGTCTCTATGGCTACACCTTC.

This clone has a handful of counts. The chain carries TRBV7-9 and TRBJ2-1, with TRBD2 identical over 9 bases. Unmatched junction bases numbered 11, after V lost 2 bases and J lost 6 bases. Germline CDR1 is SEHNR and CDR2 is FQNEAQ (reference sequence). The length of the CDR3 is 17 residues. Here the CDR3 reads CASSLPSRAGGLNEQFF. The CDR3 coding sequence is TGTGCCAGCAGCTTACCTTCCCGAGCGGGGGGCCTCAATGAGCAGTTCTTC.

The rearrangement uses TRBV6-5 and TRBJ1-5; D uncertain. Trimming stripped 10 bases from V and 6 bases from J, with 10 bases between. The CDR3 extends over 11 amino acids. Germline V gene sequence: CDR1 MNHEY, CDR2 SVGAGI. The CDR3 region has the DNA TGTGCCAAGCTCGCTCGTCAGCCCCAGCATTTT. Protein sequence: CAKLARQPQHF.

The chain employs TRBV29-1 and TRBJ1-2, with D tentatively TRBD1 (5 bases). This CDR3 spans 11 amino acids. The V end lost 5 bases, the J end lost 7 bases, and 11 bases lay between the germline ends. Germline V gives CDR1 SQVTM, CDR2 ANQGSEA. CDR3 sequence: CSVTQTVGYTF. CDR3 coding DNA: TGCAGCGTTACCCAGACAGTTGGCTACACCTTC. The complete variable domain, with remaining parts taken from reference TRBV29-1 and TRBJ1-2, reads SAVISQKPSRDICQRGTSLTIQCQVDSQVTMMFWYRQQPGQSLTLIATANQGSEATYESGFVIDKFPISRPNLTFSTLTVSNMSPEDSSIYLCSVTQTVGYTFGSGTRLTVV.

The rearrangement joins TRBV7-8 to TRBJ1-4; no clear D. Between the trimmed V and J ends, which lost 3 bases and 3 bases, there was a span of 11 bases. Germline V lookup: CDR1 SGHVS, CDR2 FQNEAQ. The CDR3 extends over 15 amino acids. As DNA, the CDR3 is TGTGCCAGCAGCTTTAGTCGGCAGCCTAATGAAAAACTGTTTTTT. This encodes CASSFSRQPNEKLFF.

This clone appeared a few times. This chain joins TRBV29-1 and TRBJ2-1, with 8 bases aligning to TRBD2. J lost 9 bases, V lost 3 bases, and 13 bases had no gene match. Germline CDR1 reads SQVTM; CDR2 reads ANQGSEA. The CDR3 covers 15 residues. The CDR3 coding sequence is TGCAGCGTTGACGGGCCGGAGCCTAGCGGGCCTGAGCAGTTCTTC. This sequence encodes CSVDGPEPSGPEQFF.

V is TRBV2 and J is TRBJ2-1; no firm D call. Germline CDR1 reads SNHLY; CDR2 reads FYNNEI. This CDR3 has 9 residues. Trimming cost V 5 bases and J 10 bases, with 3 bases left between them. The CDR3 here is CASSREQFF. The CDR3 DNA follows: TGTGCCAGCAGTAGGGAGCAGTTCTTC.

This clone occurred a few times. CDR3 loop: CASSLSKGQFYEQYF. The CDR3, as DNA: TGTGCCAGCAGTTTATCGAAGGGACAATTCTACGAGCAGTACTTC. The genes are TRBV27 and TRBJ2-7, with D possibly being TRBD1 (6 bases). CDR3 length: 15 residues. Trimming cost V 0 bases and J 3 bases, with 12 bases left between them. Germline V gene lookup returns CDR1 MNHEY and CDR2 SMNVEV (reference sequence).

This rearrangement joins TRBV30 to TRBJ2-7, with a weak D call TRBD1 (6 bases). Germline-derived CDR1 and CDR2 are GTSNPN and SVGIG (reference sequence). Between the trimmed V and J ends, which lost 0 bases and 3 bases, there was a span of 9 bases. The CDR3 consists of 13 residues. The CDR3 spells CAWSVGDNYEQYF. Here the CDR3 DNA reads TGTGCCTGGAGTGTTGGGGACAACTACGAGCAGTACTTC.

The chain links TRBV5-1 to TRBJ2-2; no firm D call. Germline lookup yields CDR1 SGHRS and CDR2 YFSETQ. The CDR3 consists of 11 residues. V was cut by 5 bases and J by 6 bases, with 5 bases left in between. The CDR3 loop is CASRDPGELFF. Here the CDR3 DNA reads TGCGCCAGCAGGGACCCCGGGGAGCTGTTTTTT.

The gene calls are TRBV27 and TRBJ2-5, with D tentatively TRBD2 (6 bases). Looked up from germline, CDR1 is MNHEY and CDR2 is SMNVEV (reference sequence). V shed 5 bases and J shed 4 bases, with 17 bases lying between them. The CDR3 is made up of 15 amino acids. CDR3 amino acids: CASSPGTVRSETQYF. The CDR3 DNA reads TGTGCCAGCAGTCCCGGGACTGTTAGGTCAGAGACCCAGTACTTC.

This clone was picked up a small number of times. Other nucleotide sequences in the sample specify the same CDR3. CDR3 protein: CASSVGSGSNYGYTF. As DNA, the CDR3 is TGTGCCAGCAGCGTAGGGTCGGGTTCTAACTATGGCTACACCTTC. This chain links TRBV9 with TRBJ1-2; no clear D. The CDR3 loop spans 15 amino acids. Germline CDR1 SGDLS, CDR2 YYNGEE. V lost 0 bases and J lost 0, with 9 bases in between.

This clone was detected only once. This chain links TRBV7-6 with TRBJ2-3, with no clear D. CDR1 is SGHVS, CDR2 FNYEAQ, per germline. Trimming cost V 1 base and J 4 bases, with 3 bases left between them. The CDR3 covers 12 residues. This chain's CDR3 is CASSLVSDTQYF. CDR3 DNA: TGTGCCAGCAGCTTAGTGTCAGATACGCAGTATTTT.

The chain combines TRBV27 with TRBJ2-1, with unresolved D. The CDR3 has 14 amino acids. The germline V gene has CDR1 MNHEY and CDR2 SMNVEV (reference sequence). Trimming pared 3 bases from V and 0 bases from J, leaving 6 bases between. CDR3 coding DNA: TGTGCCAGCAGTTTCGCCAACTCCTACAATGAGCAGTTCTTC. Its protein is CASSFANSYNEQFF.

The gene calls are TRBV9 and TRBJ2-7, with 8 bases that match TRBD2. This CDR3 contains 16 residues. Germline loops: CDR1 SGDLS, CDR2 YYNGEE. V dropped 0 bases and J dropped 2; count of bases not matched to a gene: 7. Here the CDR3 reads CASSVVERGRPYEQYF. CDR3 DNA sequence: TGTGCCAGCAGCGTAGTGGAGCGGGGGAGACCCTACGAGCAGTACTTC. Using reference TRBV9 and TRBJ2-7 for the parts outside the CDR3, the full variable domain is DSGVTQTPKHLITATGQRVTLRCSPRSGDLSVYWYQQSLDQGLQFLIQYYNGEERAKGNILERFSAQQFPDLHSELNLSSLELGDSALYFCASSVVERGRPYEQYFGPGTRLTVT.

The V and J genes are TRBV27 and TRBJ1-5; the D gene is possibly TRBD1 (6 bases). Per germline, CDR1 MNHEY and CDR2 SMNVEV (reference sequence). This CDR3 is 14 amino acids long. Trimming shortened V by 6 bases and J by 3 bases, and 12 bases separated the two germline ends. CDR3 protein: CASSHRASNQPQHF. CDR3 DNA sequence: TGTGCCAGCAGCCACAGGGCCTCCAATCAGCCCCAGCATTTT.